This T cell receptor beta chain derives from a study of OX40 agonist ivuxolimab in advanced cancers. Whole-study results and caveats: The average count of expanded clones was higher among CD8+ T cells than among CD4+.

On this clone: Its cognate antigen is unknown.

From germline, CDR1 is SEHNR and CDR2 FQNEAQ (reference sequence). CDR3 length: 18 residues. The ends lost 5 bases at V and 4 bases at J; junction bases unmatched: 16. Clones were sequenced by immunoSEQ multiplex PCR, and TCRdb holds only the in-frame ones, with some missing. Among 13,000 to 15,000 clones listed, approximately 93% were seen once. The TCR comes from an adult with an advanced solid tumor such as melanoma, head and neck, liver or kidney cancer. Specimen: CD4+ or CD8+ T cells sorted from blood, collected in a trial of the OX40 agonist ivuxolimab. The chain uses TRBV7-9 and TRBJ1-4; 7 positions match TRBD1. CDR3 sequence (DNA): TGTGCCAGCAGCCCCCGGACAGGATCTGAGAAGTATAATGAAAAACTGTTTTTT. Its translation: CASSPRTGSEKYNEKLFF.